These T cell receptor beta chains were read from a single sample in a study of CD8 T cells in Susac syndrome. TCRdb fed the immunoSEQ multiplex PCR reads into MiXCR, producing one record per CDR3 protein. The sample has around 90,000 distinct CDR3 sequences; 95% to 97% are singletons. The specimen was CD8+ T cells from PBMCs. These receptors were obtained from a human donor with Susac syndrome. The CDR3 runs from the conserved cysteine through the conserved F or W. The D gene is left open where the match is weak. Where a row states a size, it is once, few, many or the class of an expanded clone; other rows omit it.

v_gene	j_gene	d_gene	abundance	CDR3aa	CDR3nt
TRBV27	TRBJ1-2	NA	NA	CASSLPGNGYTF	TGTGCCAGCAGTTTACCGGGGAATGGCTACACCTTC
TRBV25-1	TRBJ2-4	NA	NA	CASSEFNRDIQYF	TGTGCCAGCAGTGAATTCAACAGGGACATTCAGTACTTC
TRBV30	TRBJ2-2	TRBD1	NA	CAWAGDRGFYPGELFF	TGTGCCTGGGCCGGGGACAGGGGGTTCTACCCCGGGGAGCTGTTTTTT
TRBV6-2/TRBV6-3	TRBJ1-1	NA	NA	CASSLRLQTEAFF	TGTGCCAGCAGCCTCCGTCTTCAGACTGAAGCTTTCTTT
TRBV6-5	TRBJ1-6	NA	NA	CASSYSTMGNSPLHF	TGTGCCAGCAGTTACTCGACAATGGGAAATTCACCCCTCCACTTT
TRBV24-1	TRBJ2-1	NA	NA	CATSESGPPGNEQFF	TGTGCCACCAGTGAATCCGGGCCCCCCGGCAATGAGCAGTTCTTC
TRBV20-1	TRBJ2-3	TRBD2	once	CSARDLPSGYTDTQYF	TGCAGTGCTAGAGATTTACCTAGCGGATACACAGATACGCAGTATTTT
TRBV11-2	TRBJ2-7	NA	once	CASSLAGDTAYEQYF	TGTGCCAGCAGCTTAGCCGGGGACACTGCCTACGAGCAGTACTTC
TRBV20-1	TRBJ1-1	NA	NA	CSASIQFEAFF	TGCAGTGCGAGCATACAATTCGAAGCTTTCTTT
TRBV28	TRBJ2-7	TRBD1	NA	CASSSSGQAVQYF	TGTGCCAGCAGTTCCTCAGGACAGGCGGTGCAGTACTTC
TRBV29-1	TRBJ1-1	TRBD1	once	CSVSRQGALGEAFF	TGCAGCGTCAGTAGACAGGGGGCTTTGGGTGAAGCTTTCTTT
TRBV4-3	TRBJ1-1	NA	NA	CASSQRDATEAFF	TGCGCCAGCAGCCAGAGAGACGCGACTGAAGCTTTCTTT
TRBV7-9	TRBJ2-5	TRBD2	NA	CASSFSGGHEAYQETQYF	TGTGCCAGCAGCTTTAGCGGGGGGCACGAAGCGTACCAAGAGACCCAGTACTTC
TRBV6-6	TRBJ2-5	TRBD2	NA	CASSYTGLAPETQYF	TGTGCCAGCAGTTACACAGGACTAGCTCCCGAGACCCAGTACTTC
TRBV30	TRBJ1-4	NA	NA	CAWSSLFGEEKLFF	TGTGCCTGGAGTTCTCTATTTGGGGAAGAAAAACTGTTTTTT
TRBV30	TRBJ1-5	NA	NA	CAWRDGSNQPQHF	TGTGCCTGGAGGGACGGGAGCAATCAGCCCCAGCATTTT
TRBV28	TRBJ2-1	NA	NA	CASSSPIYNEQFF	TGTGCCAGCAGTTCCCCCATCTACAATGAGCAGTTCTTC
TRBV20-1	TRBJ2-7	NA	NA	CSARREGNYYEQYF	TGCAGTGCTAGACGGGAAGGGAATTACTACGAGCAGTACTTC
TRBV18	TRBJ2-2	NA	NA	CASSPVDRENTGELFF	TGTGCCAGCTCACCGGTGGACAGAGAGAACACCGGGGAGCTGTTTTTT
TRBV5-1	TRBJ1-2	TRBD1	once	CASTLGQNYGYTF	TGCGCCAGCACATTGGGACAGAACTATGGCTACACCTTC
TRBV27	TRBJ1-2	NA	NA	CASSFGHDYGYTF	TGTGCCAGCAGTTTTGGACATGACTATGGCTACACCTTC
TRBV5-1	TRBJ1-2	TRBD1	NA	CASSDLDRGQLYGYTF	TGCGCCAGCAGCGACCTTGACAGGGGGCAACTATATGGCTACACCTTC
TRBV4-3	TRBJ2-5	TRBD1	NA	CASSLNRDRGGETQYF	TGCGCCAGCAGCCTTAACCGGGACAGGGGAGGCGAGACCCAGTACTTC